This T cell receptor (beta chain) was found in a study of blood T cell repertoires in COVID-19. Study overall: T cells, B-cell-depleted T cells, or PBMCs provided the cDNA or gDNA that served as material.

Germline V gene sequence: CDR1 SEHNR, CDR2 FQNEAQ (reference sequence). V was pared by 5 bases and J by 0 bases, with 6 bases of the junction left unmatched. The CDR3 consists of 16 residues. Clones were sequenced by immunoSEQ multiplex PCR, and TCRdb holds only the in-frame ones, with some missing. The sample contains approximately 90,000 clones, more than 60% of which appear only once. The sample taken for sequencing was peripheral blood. This rearrangement joins TRBV7-9 to TRBJ2-7; TRBD1 aligns across 11 bases. This TCR derives from a human donor in a cohort sampled during active COVID-19. CDR3 DNA: TGTGCCAGCAGCCACGGGGGGACAGGGGGCTCCTACGAGCAGTACTTC. It codes for CASSHGGTGGSYEQYF.